The 14 T cell receptor beta chains listed next were all sequenced from one sample in a study of esophageal squamous cell carcinoma tumors. After a first PCR with P20EA plus a TCR alpha or TCR beta constant-region primer, a nested PCR used CA2 or CB2. Unbiased adaptor ligation RT-PCR amplified the TCR genes, and a polyT18-containing BSL-18E primer primed reverse transcription. TCRdb called the 5' RACE reads again in MiXCR, with one record for every CDR3 protein. The repertoire holds around 5,000 distinct CDR3 sequences, less than 25% seen once, with more than 25% in the top ten. Sequencing input: tumor tissue. All receptors derive from a man aged 50-85 years with esophageal squamous cell carcinoma.

The CDR3 protein is CSVKGLGTHEQYF. CDR3 DNA: TGCAGCGTCAAAGGGTTGGGAACCCACGAGCAGTACTTC. The chain employs TRBV29-1 and TRBJ2-7, with D hard to call. CDR1 is SQVTM and CDR2 is ANQGSEA in the germline V gene. This CDR3 is built from 13 residues. The V and J ends lost 6 bases and 5 bases respectively, with 17 bases between them.

About this clonotype itself: This may be a read error: a much more frequent sequence differs by one nucleotide. The CDR3 carries no conserved terminal phenylalanine or tryptophan, so it likely arises from a read error. The gene calls are TRBV28 and TRBJ2-5, with 8 bases lining up with TRBD2. Germline CDR1 MDHEN, CDR2 SYDVKM. The trim removed 6 bases at V and 5 bases at J, leaving 14 bases unmatched. The CDR3 extends over 16 amino acids. This CDR3 reads CASRPILGGGKETQYL. The CDR3 DNA reads as TGTGCCAGCAGACCCATCTTGGGCGGGGGGAAGGAGACCCAGTACTTA.

This clonotype came up many times. The V call is TRBV12-3 or TRBV12-4, the J call TRBJ2-6, with D hard to call. This CDR3 has 13 amino acids. V was cut by 6 bases and J by 4 bases, with 7 bases left in between. CDR3: CASSQSGANVLTF. The CDR3 DNA follows: TGTGCCAGCAGCCAGAGCGGGGCCAACGTCCTGACTTTC.

There are a few counts of this clonotype. The chain employs TRBV11-2 and TRBJ2-1, with unresolved D. CDR1 is SGHAT and CDR2 is FQNNGV in the germline V gene. The CDR3 is made up of 13 amino acids. The V end was cut by 0 bases, the J end by 4 bases, with 4 bases between. The CDR3 DNA sequence: TGTGCCAGCAGCTTAGACGTTTACAATGAGCAGTTCTTC. Translation: CASSLDVYNEQFF.

The chain links TRBV7-8 to TRBJ2-3; D not resolved. The CDR3 contains 11 residues. Trimming shortened V by 4 bases and J by 6 bases, and 5 bases separated the two germline ends. Germline V gene lookup returns CDR1 SGHVS and CDR2 FQNEAQ. CDR3 sequence: CASSSSDTQYF. CDR3 in DNA: TGTGCCAGCAGCTCTTCGGATACGCAGTATTTT.

This clonotype was counted a few times. The chain recombines TRBV20-1 with TRBJ1-4; D remains unclear. Germline-derived CDR1 and CDR2 are DFQATT and SNEGSKA (reference sequence). The CDR3 extends over 13 amino acids. Trimming stripped 1 base from V and 0 bases from J, with 3 bases between. DNA of the CDR3: TGCAGTGCTAGAGGTGCAACTAATGAAAAACTGTTTTTT. It yields the protein CSARGATNEKLFF.

Relative to its sample, this clonotype is medium-sized. The chain employs TRBV25-1 and TRBJ1-4; TRBD1 is a possible D gene (6 bases). With 2 bases removed from V and 15 bases from J, the gap between germline ends came to 19 bases. Germline assignment: CDR1 MGHDK and CDR2 SYGVNS. This CDR3 has 14 residues. The CDR3 spells CASSEIERRRGVFF. The CDR3, as DNA: TGTGCCAGCAGTGAAATCGAGAGGCGAAGGGGGGTGTTTTTT.

This clonotype was detected a few times. The CDR3 here is CSADRDSYEQYF. The CDR3 bases are TGCAGTGCGGACAGGGACTCCTACGAGCAGTACTTC. The chain employs TRBV20-1 and TRBJ2-7, with 8 bases that match TRBD1. Unmatched junction bases numbered 1, after V lost 6 bases and J lost 0 bases. There are 12 residues in the CDR3. Germline V gives CDR1 DFQATT, CDR2 SNEGSKA (reference sequence).

This clonotype was seen a handful of times. This rearrangement joins TRBV6-6 to TRBJ1-6; D is unresolved. The CDR3 contains 11 residues. Trimming shortened V by 6 bases and J by 7 bases, and 4 bases separated the two germline ends. Per the germline V gene, CDR1 is MNHNY and CDR2 is SVGAGI (reference sequence). The CDR3 loop is CASRLNSPLHF. CDR3 DNA: TGTGCCAGCAGACTCAATTCACCCCTCCACTTT.

The V gene is TRBV20-1, the J gene TRBJ1-2; no definite D call. V lost 6 bases, J lost 3 bases, and 11 bases lay in between. The CDR3 is 12 amino acids. Germline CDR1 reads DFQATT; CDR2 reads SNEGSKA (reference sequence). CDR3 amino acids: CSAPPNHYGYTF. The CDR3 bases are TGCAGTGCCCCCCCGAATCACTATGGCTACACCTTC.

This clonotype qualifies as medium-sized (0.01 to 0.1%). The rearrangement joins TRBV29-1 to TRBJ2-2; D unresolved. V was shortened by 7 bases and J by 1 base, with 7 bases between the two germline ends. The germline V gene has CDR1 SQVTM and CDR2 ANQGSEA. The CDR3 runs to 12 residues. The CDR3 region is CSGLGNTGELFF. The CDR3 DNA follows: TGCAGCGGGCTCGGGAACACCGGGGAGCTGTTTTTT.

The sample holds a few counts of this clonotype. The chain employs TRBV15 and TRBJ2-5; D is possibly TRBD1 or TRBD2 (6 bases each). Germline V lookup: CDR1 LNHNV, CDR2 YYDKDF (reference sequence). This CDR3 region has 16 residues. Trimming removed 1 base at V and 5 bases at J, with 17 bases between. As DNA, the CDR3 is TGTGCCACCAGCAGAGGGGGCCGAGGAGGGGGGGAGACCCAGTACTTC. This codes for CATSRGGRGGGETQYF. Drawing the rest from reference TRBV15 and TRBJ2-5, the complete variable domain is DAMVIQNPRYQVTQFGKPVTLSCSQTLNHNVMYWYQQKSSQAPKLLFHYYDKDFNNEADTPDNFQSRRPNTSFCFLDIRSPGLGDTAMYLCATSRGGRGGGETQYFGPGTRLLVL.

There are a few counts of this clonotype. The J gene is TRBJ2-7, the V gene TRBV23-1; D unclear. TRBV23-1 is assigned to the ORF class and has an uncertain function. The CDR3 runs to 12 residues. Trimming took 0 bases from V and 5 from J, leaving 5 bases between them. CDR3 nucleotides: TGCGCCAGCAGTCAATCGAATCACGAGCAGTACTTC. Its protein product is CASSQSNHEQYF.

This clonotype qualifies as medium-sized. The chain uses TRBV15 and TRBJ2-1; D may be TRBD1 or TRBD2 (6 bases each). V gave up 0 bases and J gave up 0 bases, with 15 bases separating them. This CDR3 contains 18 residues. Looked up from germline, CDR1 is LNHNV and CDR2 is YYDKDF (reference sequence). The CDR3 DNA follows: TGTGCCACCAGCAGAGATAACTTAGGGGGAGGCTCCTACAATGAGCAGTTCTTC. Amino acids: CATSRDNLGGGSYNEQFF.